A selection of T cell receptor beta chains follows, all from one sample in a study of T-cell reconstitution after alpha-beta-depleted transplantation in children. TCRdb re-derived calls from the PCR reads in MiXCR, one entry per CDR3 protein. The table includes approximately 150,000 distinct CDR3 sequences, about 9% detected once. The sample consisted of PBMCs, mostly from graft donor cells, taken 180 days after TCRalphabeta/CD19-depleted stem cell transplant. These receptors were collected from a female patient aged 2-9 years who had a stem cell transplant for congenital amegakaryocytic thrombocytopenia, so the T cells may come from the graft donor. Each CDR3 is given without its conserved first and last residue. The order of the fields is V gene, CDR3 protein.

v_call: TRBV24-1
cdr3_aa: ATSGGAGNTEAF

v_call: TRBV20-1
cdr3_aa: SATGQLYNEQF

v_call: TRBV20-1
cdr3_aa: SARDVGETQY

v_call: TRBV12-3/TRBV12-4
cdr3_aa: ASDRGQMNTEAF

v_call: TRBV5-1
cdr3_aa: ASSLAGLEVHEQF

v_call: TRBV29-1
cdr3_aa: SVAAGAYRDTQY

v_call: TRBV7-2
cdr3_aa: ASSLDPGSLGNEQF

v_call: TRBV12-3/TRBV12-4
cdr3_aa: ASSTGQSNQPQH

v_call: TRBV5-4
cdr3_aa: ASSLMAEYYL

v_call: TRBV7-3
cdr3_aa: ASSSPGAGELF

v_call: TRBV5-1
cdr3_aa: ASSLSGRGGNSPLH

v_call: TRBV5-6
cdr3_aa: ASSFLGPTNTEAF

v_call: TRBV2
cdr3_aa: ASSGTANSPLH

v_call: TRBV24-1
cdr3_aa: ATSDFLGAQETQY

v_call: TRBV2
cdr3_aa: ASSGVENQETQY

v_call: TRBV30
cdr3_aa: AWSEDSYTEAF